This T cell receptor beta chain was captured by sequencing in a study of blood T cell repertoires in COVID-19. Study at large: The United States, Italy and Spain were the sources of the acute and convalescent COVID-19 samples. PBMCs, B-cell-depleted T cells, or T cells were the source of the cDNA or gDNA that made up the material.

Germline V gene data show CDR1 as MGHRA and CDR2 as YSYEKL. J gave up 4 bases and V 2 bases, and 6 bases lay outside the gene matches. The CDR3 has 15 amino acids. Original data processing: It was from reference gene primer amplification that nucleated cell counts were estimated. Sequencing used immunoSEQ multiplex PCR; TCRdb keeps in-frame clones, though not all of them. V and J calls and clone size are those listed in that table; D and trimming were worked out from the DNA. Here the sample spans some 460,000 clones, approximately 90% being singletons. Participants came from under 30 US areas, aged roughly 18 to 95 years.

V gene TRBV4-1 combines with J gene TRBJ1-2; 8 bases agree with TRBD1. The source material was PBMCs or T cells enriched from blood (not recorded which). This TCR derives from a young woman with acute COVID-19. CDR3 residues: CASSQSTGQAYGYTF. As DNA, the CDR3 is TGCGCCAGCAGCCAAAGCACGGGACAGGCCTATGGCTACACCTTC.